The present T cell receptor beta chain was sequenced within a study of neurological immune-mediated disorders. General observations from the study: Multiple sclerosis was found to have the least TCR clonal expansion, below healthy controls, and HTLV-1-associated myelopathy the most.

This clonotype was found many times. What it binds is unknown. The J segment lost 3 bases and the V segment lost 6 bases, leaving 5 bases of the junction unmatched. Germline-derived CDR1 and CDR2 are DFQATT and SNEGSKA (reference sequence). This CDR3 region has 13 residues. TCRdb re-called the 5' RACE reads through MiXCR, storing one row per CDR3 protein. The profile shows about 38,000 distinct CDR3 sequences, around a tenth of them singletons. The genes are TRBV20-1 and TRBJ2-5; TRBD1 agrees at 9 bases. Input material: CD4+ T cells from blood. The TCR was taken from a woman in her twenties or thirties with HTLV-1-associated myelopathy (HAM/TSP). CDR3 bases: TGCAGTGCCCCCCGGGACAGGGAAGAGACCCAGTACTTC. Protein product: CSAPRDREETQYF.